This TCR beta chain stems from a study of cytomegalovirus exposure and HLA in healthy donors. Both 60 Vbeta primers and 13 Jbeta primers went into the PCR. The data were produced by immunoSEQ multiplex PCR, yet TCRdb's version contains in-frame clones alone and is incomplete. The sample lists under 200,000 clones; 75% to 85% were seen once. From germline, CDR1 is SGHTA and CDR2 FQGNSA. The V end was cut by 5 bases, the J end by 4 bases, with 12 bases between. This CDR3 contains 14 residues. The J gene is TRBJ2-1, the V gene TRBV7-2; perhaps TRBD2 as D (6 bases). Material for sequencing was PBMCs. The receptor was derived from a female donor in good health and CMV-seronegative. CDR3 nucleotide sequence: TGTGCCAGCAGCCTTACCAGCGGGTACAATGAGCAGTTCTTC. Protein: CASSLTSGYNEQFF.